These T cell receptor beta chains were read from a single sample in a study of blood T cell repertoires in COVID-19. The assay was immunoSEQ multiplex PCR, and TCRdb's table has in-frame clones only and misses some. The table includes approximately 150,000 clones, about 86% detected once. The sequenced material came from peripheral blood. The receptors shown here come from a woman aged 70-85 years with acute or convalescent COVID-19. The CDR3 runs from the conserved cysteine through the conserved F or W. Each record gives: J gene, clone size, V gene, D gene, CDR3 protein, CDR3 DNA. A D gene is named only where the DNA matches it firmly. For some rows the clone size is stated as once, few or many, or as a class when expanded; others skip it.

TRBJ2-3 | - | TRBV5-1 | - | CASSLEGGVPDTQYF | TGCGCCAGCAGCTTGGAAGGGGGGGTGCCAGATACGCAGTATTTT
TRBJ1-1 | - | TRBV5-5 | TRBD1 | CASSQTGGFGFTEAFF | TGTGCCAGCAGCCAGACAGGGGGCTTTGGTTTCACTGAAGCTTTCTTT
TRBJ1-2 | - | TRBV6-5 | - | CASASRAGFGGYTF | TGTGCCAGCGCCTCTCGTGCGGGGTTCGGTGGCTACACCTTC
TRBJ1-3 | - | TRBV18 | - | CASSPPGSSGNTIYF | TGTGCCAGCTCACCTCCAGGATCCTCTGGAAACACCATATATTTT
TRBJ2-1 | - | TRBV29-1 | TRBD2 | CSAVPGLAGNEQFF | TGCAGCGCTGTTCCGGGACTAGCTGGCAATGAGCAGTTCTTC
TRBJ2-3 | - | TRBV24-1 | TRBD2 | CATSDYTGTSGGTDTQYF | TGTGCCACCAGTGATTATACCGGGACTAGCGGGGGCACAGATACGCAGTATTTT
TRBJ1-2 | - | TRBV4-2 | TRBD1 | CASSPRDGQGHGYTF | TGTGCCAGCAGCCCTCGGGATGGACAGGGGCATGGCTACACCTTC
TRBJ2-1 | - | TRBV12-5 | - | CASGLATSRLVEAYNEQFF | TGTGCTAGTGGTTTGGCCACCTCCAGACTAGTCGAGGCTTACAATGAGCAGTTCTTC
TRBJ1-4 | - | TRBV6-5 | - | CASRTQGLEKLFF | TGTGCCAGCAGGACCCAGGGACTTGAAAAACTGTTTTTT
TRBJ2-7 | - | TRBV9 | - | CASSVMEGPYEQYF | TGTGCCAGCAGCGTAATGGAGGGCCCCTACGAGCAGTACTTC
TRBJ2-1 | - | TRBV5-6 | - | CASSRYYEQFF | TGTGCCAGCAGCCGATACTATGAGCAGTTCTTC
TRBJ1-1 | once | TRBV10-3 | TRBD1 | CAISESGGQVTEAFF | TGTGCCATCAGTGAGTCAGGGGGCCAAGTCACTGAAGCTTTCTTT
TRBJ1-2 | - | TRBV4-1 | - | CASSQERGRIFYGYTF | TGCGCCAGCAGCCAAGAGCGGGGACGGATTTTCTATGGCTACACCTTC
TRBJ1-1 | - | TRBV5-1 | - | CASTGPGQGGDTEAFF | TGCGCCAGCACCGGTCCGGGTCAGGGAGGGGACACTGAAGCTTTCTTT
TRBJ2-7 | - | TRBV6-2/TRBV6-3 | - | CASSRRGTNYEQYF | TGTGCCAGCAGCCGCCGCGGGACGAACTACGAGCAGTACTTC
TRBJ1-5 | once | TRBV28 | - | CASSFRGRGNQPQHF | TGTGCCAGCAGTTTTAGGGGAAGGGGCAATCAGCCCCAGCATTTT
TRBJ2-7 | - | TRBV5-1 | - | CASSLARGSYEQYF | TGCGCCAGCAGCTTGGCCCGGGGTTCCTACGAGCAGTACTTC
TRBJ2-7 | - | TRBV5-4 | - | CASSSGKTTPYEQYF | TGTGCCAGCAGCTCGGGGAAAACCACCCCTTACGAGCAGTACTTC
TRBJ1-5 | - | TRBV28 | - | CASSSTGLSNQPQHF | TGTGCCAGCAGTTCAACAGGGTTAAGCAATCAGCCCCAGCATTTT
TRBJ2-5 | - | TRBV27 | TRBD2 | CASSLFASGSSETQYF | TGTGCCAGCAGTTTATTCGCTAGCGGGAGTTCAGAGACCCAGTACTTC
TRBJ2-7 | - | TRBV4-3 | TRBD2 | CASSPGTRFGLEQYF | TGCGCCAGCAGCCCCGGGACTAGATTTGGCCTCGAGCAGTACTTC
TRBJ1-2 | - | TRBV2 | TRBD1 | CASSQSRGRDYGYTF | TGTGCCAGCAGTCAAAGCAGGGGGCGCGACTATGGCTACACCTTC
TRBJ2-3 | - | TRBV9 | TRBD1 | CASGQDQSTDTQYF | TGTGCCAGCGGACAGGACCAAAGCACAGATACGCAGTATTTT
TRBJ2-7 | - | TRBV11-2 | - | CASSLSPRLSYEQYF | TGTGCCAGCAGCCTGTCCCCCAGACTCTCCTACGAGCAGTACTTC
TRBJ1-2 | - | TRBV4-3 | - | CASSQETANYGYTF | TGCGCCAGCAGCCAAGAGACTGCTAACTATGGCTACACCTTC
TRBJ2-7 | - | TRBV6-5 | TRBD2 | CATSLGGSTVYEQYF | TGTGCCACTTCCCTCGGGGGGTCTACGGTCTACGAGCAGTACTTC
TRBJ2-1 | once | TRBV7-2 | - | CASSLAGVIGVEQFF | TGTGCCAGCAGCTTAGCGGGAGTCATTGGGGTTGAGCAGTTCTTC
TRBJ2-7 | - | TRBV5-1 | TRBD1 | CASSPTPTDRFYEQYF | TGCGCCAGCAGCCCCACACCCACGGACAGGTTCTACGAGCAGTACTTC
TRBJ1-4 | - | TRBV5-4 | - | CASSPGGDGVPHEKLFF | TGTGCCAGCAGCCCGGGGGGTGATGGGGTCCCCCATGAAAAACTGTTTTTT
TRBJ1-2 | - | TRBV4-2 | - | CASSQEWRDFGYTF | TGTGCCAGCAGCCAGGAGTGGAGGGACTTTGGCTACACCTTC
TRBJ2-3 | - | TRBV4-2 | TRBD2 | CASSQDRSGGGDTQYF | TGTGCCAGCAGCCAAGATAGGAGCGGGGGGGGAGATACGCAGTATTTT
TRBJ2-7 | - | TRBV6-2/TRBV6-3 | TRBD2 | CASSYPSGGPYEQYF | TGTGCCAGCAGTTACCCTAGCGGGGGCCCCTACGAGCAGTACTTC
TRBJ2-2 | - | TRBV2 | TRBD1 | CASSRQGVTGELFF | TGTGCCAGCAGTCGGCAGGGGGTCACCGGGGAGCTGTTTTTT
TRBJ1-2 | - | TRBV27 | - | CASRPDGGGYTF | TGTGCCAGCAGACCCGACGGGGGTGGCTACACCTTC
TRBJ2-3 | - | TRBV5-1 | - | CASSLRQGTPDTQYF | TGCGCCAGCAGCTTGCGGCAGGGCACCCCAGATACGCAGTATTTT
TRBJ2-3 | few | TRBV4-1 | - | CASSQVGSGGSGDTQYF | TGCGCCAGCAGCCAAGTAGGGTCAGGGGGGTCGGGAGATACGCAGTATTTT
TRBJ1-5 | - | TRBV11-2 | TRBD1 | CASSLGFAGQGFPQHF | TGTGCCAGCAGCTTAGGGTTCGCGGGACAGGGTTTTCCCCAGCATTTT
TRBJ1-6 | - | TRBV3-1/TRBV3-2 | TRBD1 | CASSPMGTGENSPLHF | TGTGCCAGCAGCCCCATGGGGACAGGGGAGAATTCACCCCTCCACTTT
TRBJ2-5 | - | TRBV11-3 | TRBD2 | CASSRGTSQQETQYF | TGTGCCAGCAGTCGCGGGACTAGTCAACAAGAGACCCAGTACTTC
TRBJ2-5 | - | TRBV18 | TRBD1 | CASSPRKGGAETQYF | TGTGCCAGCTCACCACGAAAAGGGGGCGCGGAGACCCAGTACTTC
TRBJ1-2 | few | TRBV4-3 | - | CASSQGLANYGYTF | TGCGCCAGCAGCCAAGGCCTAGCTAACTATGGCTACACCTTC
TRBJ2-7 | - | TRBV5-6 | - | CASSPTRGAAPSYEQYF | TGTGCCAGCAGCCCCACTCGGGGAGCGGCCCCCTCCTACGAGCAGTACTTC
TRBJ2-5 | few | TRBV10-3 | - | CAISEGARETQYF | TGTGCCATCAGTGAGGGGGCTAGGGAGACCCAGTACTTC
TRBJ2-1 | once | TRBV2 | - | CASAGARNEQFF | TGTGCCAGCGCAGGGGCGAGGAATGAGCAGTTCTTC
TRBJ1-4 | - | TRBV28 | - | CASSLPGGVDNEKLFF | TGTGCCAGCAGTTTACCGGGGGGTGTTGATAATGAAAAACTGTTTTTT
TRBJ2-7 | - | TRBV2 | - | CASSYSSYEQYF | TGTGCCAGCAGTTACAGTTCCTACGAGCAGTACTTC
TRBJ2-4 | - | TRBV19 | TRBD2 | CASSIGGFVAKNIQYF | TGTGCCAGTAGTATCGGGGGGTTCGTGGCCAAAAACATTCAGTACTTC
TRBJ2-2 | - | TRBV7-9 | TRBD1 | CASSRLGGQDTGELFF | TGTGCCAGCAGCCGCCTTGGGGGACAGGACACCGGGGAGCTGTTTTTT
TRBJ1-1 | - | TRBV19 | TRBD1 | CASRQGQGVSFAEAFF | TGTGCCAGTAGACAGGGACAGGGGGTATCTTTCGCTGAAGCTTTCTTT
TRBJ2-5 | - | TRBV9 | - | CASSVVPGQETQYF | TGTGCCAGCAGCGTAGTTCCAGGGCAAGAGACCCAGTACTTC
TRBJ1-5 | - | TRBV5-1 | - | CASSLAGLSNQPQHF | TGCGCCAGCAGCTTGGCTGGACTCAGCAATCAGCCCCAGCATTTT
TRBJ2-1 | few | TRBV28 | - | CASSLAQALAVGNEQFF | TGTGCCAGCAGTTTAGCTCAGGCGCTCGCCGTAGGCAATGAGCAGTTCTTC
TRBJ1-6 | once | TRBV30 | TRBD1 | CAWTETGGWYSPLHF | TGTGCCTGGACCGAGACAGGGGGTTGGTATTCACCCCTCCACTTT
TRBJ2-1 | - | TRBV6-2/TRBV6-3 | TRBD2 | CASSFKAGGPYNEQFF | TGTGCCAGCAGTTTCAAAGCGGGGGGGCCCTACAATGAGCAGTTCTTC
TRBJ2-7 | - | TRBV20-1 | TRBD1 | CSADRGYEQYF | TGCAGTGCGGACAGGGGCTACGAGCAGTACTTC